Following are 21 T cell receptor beta chains from one sample sequenced in a study of technical replicates of blood from several donors. Repertoires were generated with immunoSEQ multiplex PCR, while TCRdb's copy carries only in-frame clones and drops some. In the table there are more than 11,000 clones, roughly four fifths of which are singletons. Material for sequencing was PBMCs. Receptors originate from a human donor in good health.

The genes are TRBV15 and TRBJ1-5; no definite D call. Germline values: CDR1 LNHNV, CDR2 YYDKDF (reference sequence). The V end was cut by 0 bases, the J end by 1 base, with 13 bases between. The CDR3 runs 17 residues. The chain's CDR3 is CATSRDPPGLSNQPQHF. The CDR3 bases are TGTGCCACCAGCAGAGATCCCCCGGGATTGAGCAATCAGCCCCAGCATTTT.

The V gene is TRBV27, the J gene TRBJ1-1, with D tentatively TRBD1 (5 bases). This CDR3 has 11 amino acids. V lost 6 bases, J lost 7 bases, and 9 bases lay in between. Germline loops: CDR1 MNHEY, CDR2 SMNVEV (reference sequence). The CDR3 nucleotides are TGTGCCAGCAGGGCAGGGTTTGAAGCTTTCTTT. Protein sequence: CASRAGFEAFF.

This chain joins TRBV7-6 and TRBJ2-1; weak D call: TRBD2 (6 bases). CDR1 is SGHVS and CDR2 is FNYEAQ in the germline V gene. This CDR3 region has 15 residues. Trimming shortened V by 0 bases and J by 9 bases, and 15 bases separated the two germline ends. The DNA of the CDR3 is TGTGCCAGCAGCTTAGCGTTGGAGGGAGGTGTTGAGCAGTTCTTC. It yields the protein CASSLALEGGVEQFF.

The chain employs TRBV6-6 and TRBJ2-2; D possibly corresponds to TRBD1 (5 bases). This CDR3 has 16 residues. CDR1 and CDR2 from the germline V gene are MNHNY and SVGAGI (reference sequence). Trimming pared 0 bases from V and 0 bases from J, leaving 8 bases between. The DNA for the CDR3 is TGTGCCAGCAGTTACTCCTCAGGGACGAACACCGGGGAGCTGTTTTTT. It is translated as CASSYSSGTNTGELFF.

CDR3 amino acids: CASSFPSGSSYNEQFF. The CDR3 bases are TGTGCCAGCAGTTTTCCTAGCGGGAGCTCCTACAATGAGCAGTTCTTC. The chain links TRBV28 to TRBJ2-1; 10 positions match TRBD2. In germline, CDR1 is MDHEN, CDR2 SYDVKM. The V segment lost 3 bases and the J segment 0 bases; nucleotides outside the gene matches: 2. The CDR3 loop spans 16 amino acids.

The chain employs TRBV7-2 and TRBJ2-1; perhaps TRBD2 as D (5 bases). CDR1 is SGHTA, CDR2 FQGNSA, per germline. V lost 0 bases and J lost 10, with 16 bases in between. The CDR3 has 15 residues. The CDR3 loop is CASSLALAGGGEQFF. The CDR3 nucleotides read TGTGCCAGCAGCTTAGCGCTTGCGGGTGGCGGAGAGCAGTTCTTC.

This clone turned up a few times. This rearrangement joins TRBV7-3 to TRBJ1-2, with 11 bases identical to TRBD1. The V segment lost 5 bases and the J segment 2 bases; nucleotides outside the gene matches: 4. Germline lookup yields CDR1 SGHTA and CDR2 FQGTGA. The CDR3 contains 15 residues. CDR3 bases: TGTGCCAGCAGCGTCGGGACAGGGGGGAACTATGGCTACACCTTC. Amino acid sequence: CASSVGTGGNYGYTF. Full variable domain (rest looked up from reference TRBV7-3 and TRBJ1-2): GAGVSQTPSNKVTEKGKYVELRCDPISGHTALYWYRQSLGQGPEFLIYFQGTGAADDSGLPNDRFFAVRPEGSVSTLKIQRTERGDSAVYLCASSVGTGGNYGYTFGSGTRLTVV.

The chain employs TRBV7-9 and TRBJ2-7; D is unclear. The length of the CDR3 is 11 residues. The V end lost 5 bases, the J end lost 7 bases, and 9 bases lay between the germline ends. Germline CDR1 is SEHNR and CDR2 is FQNEAQ (reference sequence). CDR3 DNA sequence: TGTGCCAGCAGCCCAAACATAGAGCAGTACTTC. Its protein product is CASSPNIEQYF.

The rearrangement joins TRBV28 to TRBJ1-2; the D is unclear. Germline V CDR1 and CDR2: MDHEN, SYDVKM. This CDR3 contains 12 residues. V was pared by 5 bases and J by 1 base, with 5 bases between. The CDR3 DNA reads TGTGCCAGCAGTATCCGTAACTATGGCTACACCTTC. Translating gives CASSIRNYGYTF.

This clone was seen a single time. The gene calls are TRBV6-1 and TRBJ2-3, with 11 bases that match TRBD2. The CDR3 is 15 residues long. CDR1 MNHNS and CDR2 SASEGT come from the germline V gene. V dropped 7 bases and J dropped 4; count of bases not matched to a gene: 7. The CDR3 region has the DNA TGTGCCAGCACATTAGCGGGAGGGTATCCAGATACGCAGTATTTT. Protein: CASTLAGGYPDTQYF.

The chain employs TRBV19 and TRBJ1-5, with a weak D call TRBD1 (6 bases). Looked up from germline, CDR1 is LNHDA and CDR2 is SQIVND (reference sequence). This CDR3 is 14 amino acids long. V was pared by 5 bases and J by 3 bases, with 11 bases between. DNA for the CDR3: TGTGCCAGTAGTTCCGGGGACAACAATCAGCCCCAGCATTTT. Translating it yields CASSSGDNNQPQHF.

The chain carries TRBV11-1 and TRBJ1-2, with 7 bases lining up with TRBD1. V gave up 5 bases and J gave up 6 bases; unmatched junction bases: 6. The CDR3 is made up of 13 amino acids. From germline, CDR1 is SGHAT and CDR2 FQDESV (reference sequence). The CDR3: CASSLTGEDGYTF. CDR3 DNA: TGTGCCAGCAGCCTAACAGGGGAAGATGGCTACACCTTC. Together with reference TRBV11-1 and TRBJ1-2, the CDR3 gives the full variable domain: EAEVAQSPRYKITEKSQAVAFWCDPISGHATLYWYRQILGQGPELLVQFQDESVVDDSQLPKDRFSAERLKGVDSTLKIQPAELGDSAMYLCASSLTGEDGYTFGSGTRLTVV.

This clone was counted between two and nine times. The rearrangement uses TRBV7-2 and TRBJ1-1, with 7 bases matching TRBD1. Germline V gives CDR1 SGHTA, CDR2 FQGNSA. The V gene end was trimmed by 2 bases and the J gene end by 9 bases; junction bases not matched to a gene: 9. The CDR3 has 14 amino acids. CDR3 bases: TGTGCCAGCAGCTTACTTACTCGGGACAGAAAAGCTTTCTTT. Its translation: CASSLLTRDRKAFF.

This clone has more than one count but fewer than ten. The V and J genes are TRBV11-3 and TRBJ2-2, with 9 bases that match TRBD1. This CDR3 has 17 residues. Germline V lookup: CDR1 SGHNT, CDR2 YENEEA. Trimming took 4 bases from V and 0 from J; bases not matched to a gene: 6. CDR3 sequence: CASSSPGTGTNTGELFF. The CDR3 DNA follows: TGTGCCAGCAGCTCCCCCGGGACAGGGACGAACACCGGGGAGCTGTTTTTT.

In DNA form, the CDR3 reads TGTGCCAGCAGTTATCCCGGACTTGAATACGAGCAGTACTTC. Translated: CASSYPGLEYEQYF. The V gene is TRBV28, the J gene TRBJ2-7, with a possible D match to TRBD2 (5 bases). Per the germline V gene, CDR1 is MDHEN and CDR2 is SYDVKM. The CDR3 covers 14 residues. The V gene lost 4 bases and the J gene lost 4 bases, with 14 bases spanning the gap.

The genes are TRBV30 and TRBJ2-3; 8 bases map to TRBD2. Germline V gene lookup returns CDR1 GTSNPN and CDR2 SVGIG (reference sequence). The CDR3 length is 14 residues. Unmatched junction bases numbered 13, after V lost 0 bases and J lost 14 bases. CDR3 protein: CAWSVPGLAGKVYF. The CDR3 DNA reads TGTGCCTGGAGTGTACCCGGACTAGCCGGTAAGGTGTATTTT.

The chain recombines TRBV2 with TRBJ1-1; the D gene is possibly TRBD1 (5 bases). The CDR3 spans 13 residues. The V gene lost 7 bases and the J gene lost 1 base, with 10 bases spanning the gap. Germline-derived CDR1 and CDR2 are SNHLY and FYNNEI. The CDR3 bases are TGTGCCAGCAATCCGCAGGGGAACACTGAAGCTTTCTTT. The encoded protein is CASNPQGNTEAFF.

The chain's CDR3 is CASSSTGATSGRRRTYNEQFF. The DNA for the CDR3 is TGCGCCAGCAGCTCTACTGGGGCGACTAGCGGGAGGCGCCGGACCTACAATGAGCAGTTCTTC. This rearrangement joins TRBV5-1 to TRBJ2-1; 13 positions match TRBD2. The V gene's germline CDR1 is SGHRS and CDR2 YFSETQ. The junction had 17 bases not matched to a gene; V was cut back by 3 bases and J by 2 bases. The CDR3 loop spans 21 amino acids.

The genes are TRBV25-1 and TRBJ2-7; a possible D gene is TRBD2 (5 bases). CDR1 is MGHDK, CDR2 SYGVNS, per germline. The CDR3 extends over 16 amino acids. Trimming stripped 2 bases from V and 2 bases from J, with 16 bases between. The CDR3 DNA reads TGTGCCAGCAGTGAAAACGGGGAGTCGACTCCCTACGAGCAGTACTTC. Encoded protein: CASSENGESTPYEQYF.

V gene TRBV6-1 combines with J gene TRBJ2-3, with a possible D match to TRBD2 (6 bases). The CDR3 spans 12 residues. CDR1 MNHNS and CDR2 SASEGT come from the germline V gene. CDR3 nucleotide sequence: TGTGGGTATCGGGGGAGTGGCGATACGCAGTATTTT. This gives the protein CGYRGSGDTQYF.

The rearrangement uses TRBV7-8 and TRBJ2-2; 8 nucleotides line up with TRBD1. The CDR3 is 14 residues long. CDR1 SGHVS and CDR2 FQNEAQ come from the germline V gene. The ends lost 6 bases at V and 7 bases at J; junction bases unmatched: 7. CDR3 sequence (DNA): TGTGCCAGCAGTCCTCAGGGGGCGGTCGGGGAGCTGTTTTTT. This codes for CASSPQGAVGELFF. Full variable domain (rest looked up from reference TRBV7-8 and TRBJ2-2): GAGVSQSPRYKVAKRGQDVALRCDPISGHVSLFWYQQALGQGPEFLTYFQNEAQLDKSGLPSDRFFAERPEGSVSTLKIQRTQQEDSAVYLCASSPQGAVGELFFGEGSRLTVL.